Each of the 30 T cell receptor beta chains below was sequenced from the same sample in a study of T cells after yellow fever vaccination. TCRdb used MiXCR to reprocess the 5' RACE reads, holding one entry per CDR3 protein. The sample has about 30,000 distinct CDR3 sequences; approximately 4.4% are singletons. Sequenced here: CD8+ T cells sorted from PBMCs, sampled 5 days after the yellow fever booster vaccination. The receptors shown here come from a man aged 25 to 40 who received the YFV17D yellow fever vaccine.

This clonotype was observed at least ten times. The CDR3 coding sequence is TGTGCCAGCAGCTTTGGTGTCTCCAATGAGCAGTTCTTC. This codes for CASSFGVSNEQFF. The chain links TRBV7-6 to TRBJ2-1; D not certain. CDR3 length: 13 amino acids. The V end was cut by 3 bases, the J end by 6 bases, with 9 bases between. CDR1 is SGHVS and CDR2 is FNYEAQ in the germline V gene.

In its sample, this clonotype was seen many times. This CDR3 is CASSWGTGQETQYF. Written as DNA, the CDR3 is TGCGCCAGCAGCTGGGGGACAGGCCAAGAGACCCAGTACTTC. The chain recombines TRBV5-1 with TRBJ2-5, with 8 bases matching TRBD1. With 3 bases clipped from V and 1 base from J, the junction kept 2 bases outside the gene matches. Per germline, CDR1 SGHRS and CDR2 YFSETQ. The CDR3 sequence is 14 residues long.

This clonotype was detected many times. The rearrangement joins TRBV20-1 to TRBJ2-2; D may correspond to TRBD1 or TRBD2 (6 bases each). Trimming shortened V by 0 bases and J by 0 bases, and 17 bases separated the two germline ends. CDR1 is DFQATT, CDR2 SNEGSKA, per germline (reference sequence). The CDR3 consists of 18 residues. The CDR3 loop is CSAREGTPGLTNTGELFF. CDR3 nucleotides: TGCAGTGCTAGAGAGGGGACACCGGGACTTACGAACACCGGGGAGCTGTTTTTT.

There are many counts of this clonotype. The chain couples TRBV12-3 or TRBV12-4 to TRBJ2-2; D gene ambiguous. V was shortened by 4 bases and J by 2 bases, with 5 bases between the two germline ends. This CDR3 has 13 amino acids. The DNA for the CDR3 is TGTGCCAGCAGTTCTTCAAACACCGGGGAGCTGTTTTTT. Amino acid sequence: CASSSSNTGELFF.

This clonotype was recorded at least ten times. This chain uses TRBV3-1 with TRBJ2-5; 7 positions match TRBD1. This CDR3 spans 14 amino acids. Per the germline V gene, CDR1 is LGHDT and CDR2 is YNNKEL (reference sequence). The V and J ends lost 4 bases and 6 bases, in that order; junction bases with no gene match: 8. The CDR3 DNA sequence: TGTGCCAGCAGCCCCCAGGGGGATTCAAAGACCCAGTACTTC. Translation gives CASSPQGDSKTQYF.

This clonotype was picked up many times. The chain is built from TRBV18 and TRBJ2-7; 7 bases fit TRBD1. After removal of 0 bases from V and 3 bases from J, the junction contained 2 bases not matched to a gene. Germline V gene sequence: CDR1 KGHSH, CDR2 LQKENI. The CDR3 is made up of 14 amino acids. The CDR3 protein is CASSPPGQIYEQYF. DNA of the CDR3: TGTGCCAGCTCACCACCGGGACAGATCTACGAGCAGTACTTC.

This clonotype was recorded at least ten times. The DNA for the CDR3 is TGTGCCAGCGGGACTTTTGAAGCTTTCTTT. Protein sequence: CASGTFEAFF. The chain has TRBV6-2 or TRBV6-3 and TRBJ1-1; TRBD1 is a possible D gene (5 bases). V gave up 8 bases and J gave up 7 bases, with 8 bases separating them. The V gene's germline CDR1 is MNHEY and CDR2 SVGEGT. CDR3 length: 10 amino acids.

The table lists this clonotype with many counts. This sequence joins TRBV23-1 and TRBJ2-3; 10 nucleotides line up with TRBD2. TRBV23-1 is an open reading frame, and its role is uncertain. The V segment lost 4 bases and the J segment 0 bases; nucleotides outside the gene matches: 4. The CDR3 contains 16 residues. CDR3 protein: CASSPGTSESTDTQYF. CDR3 in DNA: TGCGCCAGCAGTCCCGGGACTAGCGAAAGCACAGATACGCAGTATTTT.

This clonotype occurred many times. J is TRBJ2-7 and V is TRBV5-1, with D perhaps TRBD2 (5 bases). Germline V gives CDR1 SGHRS, CDR2 YFSETQ. Trimming left V 4 bases short and J 6 bases short, with 14 bases between. This CDR3 is 13 amino acids long. CDR3 amino acids: CASSLLPAGEQYF. The CDR3 DNA reads as TGCGCCAGCAGCCTGCTGCCGGCGGGCGAGCAGTACTTC.

This clonotype was detected many times. V and J are TRBV10-3 and TRBJ2-3, with TRBD2 matching over 7 bases. This CDR3 has 16 residues. The V gene end was trimmed by 4 bases and the J gene end by 0 bases; junction bases not matched to a gene: 7. Germline V gene lookup returns CDR1 ENHRY and CDR2 SYGVKD. The CDR3 reads CAISGTAGDSTDTQYF. For the CDR3, the DNA is TGTGCCATCAGTGGTACGGCGGGAGATAGCACAGATACGCAGTATTTT.

This clonotype came up many times. The chain employs TRBV2 and TRBJ1-4; 7 positions agree with TRBD1. This CDR3 has 18 residues. Trimming took 3 bases from V and 0 from J; bases not matched to a gene: 10. Germline CDR1 and CDR2: SNHLY and FYNNEI. CDR3 residues: CASSEDSTGAATNEKLFF. DNA of the CDR3: TGTGCCAGCAGTGAGGACTCCACAGGGGCTGCAACTAATGAAAAACTGTTTTTT.

This clonotype came up many times. The chain has TRBV5-1 and TRBJ2-1, with D unclear. Looked up from germline, CDR1 is SGHRS and CDR2 is YFSETQ. V was shortened by 7 bases and J by 4 bases, with 6 bases between the two germline ends. This CDR3 is 11 amino acids long. CDR3 DNA: TGCGCCAGCTCGATGTACAATGAGCAGTTCTTC. This gives the protein CASSMYNEQFF.

This clonotype was seen ten or more times. The gene calls are TRBV7-6 and TRBJ2-3, with 8 bases aligning to TRBD1. Trimming took 5 bases from V and 6 from J; bases not matched to a gene: 7. Germline CDR1 is SGHVS and CDR2 is FNYEAQ. The CDR3 runs 14 residues. The CDR3 loop reads CASSPDRGEDTQYF. The CDR3, as DNA: TGTGCCAGCAGCCCAGACAGGGGCGAGGATACGCAGTATTTT.

This clonotype was picked up many times. J is TRBJ2-3 and V is TRBV20-1, with unresolved D. The V gene's germline CDR1 is DFQATT and CDR2 SNEGSKA (reference sequence). The CDR3 consists of 13 residues. V gave up 3 bases and J gave up 2 bases, with 9 bases separating them. In DNA form, the CDR3 reads TGCAGTGCTAGCCTCTCCACCACAGATACGCAGTATTTT. Protein product: CSASLSTTDTQYF.

This clonotype was found many times. V and J are TRBV4-2 and TRBJ1-4, with D hard to call. V was trimmed by 0 bases and J by 1 base, leaving 15 bases between them. The CDR3 is 18 amino acids. Germline V gene data show CDR1 as LGHNA and CDR2 as YNFKEQ. CDR3 nucleotides: TGTGCCAGCAGCCAAGATCACTCCACGTCAGGAACTAATGAAAAACTGTTTTTT. It translates to CASSQDHSTSGTNEKLFF.

Ten or more counts support this clonotype. This chain connects TRBV4-2 to TRBJ2-5; 11 positions agree with TRBD2. CDR1 LGHNA and CDR2 YNFKEQ come from the germline V gene. The CDR3 has 16 residues. Losses at the gene ends were 1 base for V and 5 bases for J; bases not matched to a gene: 6. The CDR3 DNA is TGTGCCAGCAGCCAAGTTGAAGCTAGCGGGAGGGAGACCCAGTACTTC. It is translated as CASSQVEASGRETQYF.

This clonotype was counted ten times or more. The genes are TRBV15 and TRBJ2-1, with TRBD2 identical over 13 bases. The CDR3 consists of 15 residues. J gave up 8 bases and V 3 bases, and 4 bases lay outside the gene matches. Germline CDR1 is LNHNV and CDR2 is YYDKDF (reference sequence). As DNA, the CDR3 is TGTGCCACCAGCAGGGGACTAGCGGGATCATATGAGCAGTTCTTC. It encodes CATSRGLAGSYEQFF.

This clonotype was picked up many times. The chain combines TRBV6-2 or TRBV6-3 with TRBJ2-7; 7 nucleotides agree with TRBD2. This CDR3 comprises 14 residues. V was clipped by 2 bases and J by 4 bases; unmatched bases: 5. CDR1 is MNHEY, CDR2 SVGEGT, per germline. CDR3 region: CASSYGGSGYEQYF. CDR3 bases: TGTGCCAGCAGTTACGGCGGGAGTGGGTACGAGCAGTACTTC.

This clonotype came up many times. The gene calls are TRBV6-5 and TRBJ2-1; D is possibly TRBD1 or TRBD2 (6 bases each). This CDR3 contains 16 residues. The V end lost 0 bases, the J end lost 3 bases, and 12 bases lay between the germline ends. Germline lookup yields CDR1 MNHEY and CDR2 SVGAGI. The CDR3 spells CASSYSLEGVYNEQFF. The CDR3 DNA reads as TGTGCCAGCAGTTACTCCCTGGAGGGGGTCTACAATGAGCAGTTCTTC.

By its share, this clonotype is medium-sized. V and J are TRBV20-1 and TRBJ2-1; 10 bases are shared with TRBD2. The germline CDR1 and CDR2 sequences are DFQATT and SNEGSKA (reference sequence). Trimming took 5 bases from V and 9 from J; bases not matched to a gene: 4. The CDR3 is made up of 12 amino acids. DNA of the CDR3: TGCAGTGCTGCAGCGGGAGGGATTGAGCAGTTCTTC. The encoded protein is CSAAAGGIEQFF.

This clonotype was counted ten times or more. The CDR3 region has the DNA TGTGCCAGCAGTTATAGCGGGGGTCCCCGGGAGCTGTTTTTT. Encoded protein: CASSYSGGPRELFF. The chain joins TRBV6-5 to TRBJ2-2, with 9 nucleotides matching TRBD2. Germline V gives CDR1 MNHEY, CDR2 SVGAGI. There are 14 residues in the CDR3. V lost 3 bases to trimming and J lost 9 bases; unmatched junction nucleotides: 5.

This clonotype was counted at least ten times. V and J are TRBV29-1 and TRBJ2-6; 7 bases are shared with TRBD1. J lost 2 bases, V lost 7 bases, and 11 bases had no gene match. Germline CDR1 SQVTM, CDR2 ANQGSEA. The length of the CDR3 is 16 residues. The CDR3: CSATGTAVTGANVLTF. The CDR3 DNA is TGCAGCGCGACCGGGACAGCCGTCACTGGGGCCAACGTCCTGACTTTC.

This clonotype was seen a few times. This may arise from a read error, as a much more abundant clone is one base away. The genes are TRBV14 and TRBJ2-5; 9 bases match TRBD2. Germline CDR1 is SGHDN and CDR2 is FVKESK. The CDR3 totals 18 residues. This chain's CDR3 is CASIQDRGLAPTQETQYF. In DNA form, the CDR3 reads TGTGCCAGCATCCAAGATCGTGGACTAGCGCCAACCCAAGAGACCCAGTACTTC. The full variable domain, completed using reference TRBV14 and TRBJ2-5, is EAGVTQFPSHSVIEKGQTVTLRCDPISGHDNLYWYRRVMGKEIKFLLHFVKESKQDESGMPNNRFLAERTGGTYSTLKVQPAELEDSGVYFCASIQDRGLAPTQETQYFGPGTRLLVL.

Ten or more counts support this clonotype. This chain uses TRBV27 with TRBJ2-2; either TRBD1 or TRBD2 may fit D (5 bases each). The CDR3 is made up of 16 amino acids. Germline CDR1 is MNHEY and CDR2 is SMNVEV (reference sequence). V shed 5 bases and J shed 1 base, with 14 bases lying between them. The CDR3 sequence is CASSPGTSGNTGELFF. The CDR3 DNA follows: TGTGCCAGCAGTCCCGGGACGAGTGGGAACACCGGGGAGCTGTTTTTT.

This clonotype was recorded at least ten times. V and J are TRBV19 and TRBJ2-7, with 7 positions matching TRBD2. V trimming: 5 bases; J trimming: 1 base; junction bases outside the gene matches: 5. The length of the CDR3 is 14 residues. The V gene's germline CDR1 is LNHDA and CDR2 SQIVND (reference sequence). Written as DNA, the CDR3 is TGTGCCAGTAGTTGGGGGGGAGCTTCCTACGAGCAGTACTTC. It is translated as CASSWGGASYEQYF. The full variable domain, rest sourced from reference TRBV19 and TRBJ2-7, is DGGITQSPKYLFRKEGQNVTLSCEQNLNHDAMYWYRQDPGQGLRLIYYSQIVNDFQKGDIAEGYSVSREKKESFPLTVTSAQKNPTAFYLCASSWGGASYEQYFGPGTRLTVT.

This clonotype was seen at least ten times. V and J are TRBV10-3 and TRBJ2-1; 10 nucleotides align to TRBD2. CDR1 ENHRY and CDR2 SYGVKD come from the germline V gene. This CDR3 comprises 19 residues. Losses at the gene ends were 10 bases for V and 2 bases for J; bases not matched to a gene: 20. The CDR3 sequence is CATQRAGLALKPAYNEQFF. The CDR3 DNA follows: TGTGCCACCCAGCGCGCGGGACTAGCGCTAAAACCGGCCTACAATGAGCAGTTCTTC.

Many counts were recorded for this clonotype. The genes are TRBV6-5 and TRBJ1-2, with 9 bases that match TRBD1. CDR3 size: 18 residues. J was trimmed by 6 bases and V by 2 bases; bases with no gene match: 16. Germline CDR1 reads MNHEY; CDR2 reads SVGAGI. Here the CDR3 reads CASSYTGGRTGVKDGYTF. CDR3 DNA: TGTGCCAGCAGTTACACCGGGGGCAGGACAGGGGTAAAGGATGGCTACACCTTC.

This clonotype was seen ten or more times. The genes are TRBV29-1 and TRBJ2-5, with D perhaps TRBD2 (6 bases). The germline gives CDR1 SQVTM, CDR2 ANQGSEA. This CDR3 is 13 amino acids long. Trimming pared 6 bases from V and 0 bases from J, leaving 11 bases between. The CDR3 reads CSVNGGNQETQYF. CDR3 sequence (DNA): TGCAGCGTAAATGGGGGGAACCAAGAGACCCAGTACTTC.

This clonotype was detected many times. The CDR3, as DNA: TGTGCCAGCAGTCGCCCGGGTGACACTGAAGCTTTCTTT. Amino acid sequence: CASSRPGDTEAFF. The chain carries TRBV12-3 or TRBV12-4 and TRBJ1-1; no clear D gene. Between the trimmed V and J ends, which lost 5 bases and 3 bases, there was a span of 10 bases. The CDR3 is 13 amino acids.

This clonotype was counted many times. This chain connects TRBV21-1 to TRBJ2-3; the DNA was not compared with TRBD1, the D call given in the table. TRBV21-1 is a pseudogene segment. CDR3 size: 14 residues. CDR3 residues: CATSLSCESDTQYF. CDR3 nucleotide sequence: TGTGCCACCTCCCTGTCTTGTGAATCCGATACGCAGTATTTT.